This entry describes one T cell receptor beta chain. A read error may account for a junction end that differs from germline. The data were taken from a study of blood T cell repertoires in COVID-19. Study context: PBMCs, B-cell-depleted T cells, or T cells provided the cDNA or gDNA that made up the material.

This CDR3 is 13 amino acids long. The V gene's germline CDR1 is SGHRS and CDR2 YFSETQ. Under the authors' procedure: How many nucleated cells were present was estimated from reference gene primer amplification. The method was immunoSEQ multiplex PCR; TCRdb's version includes in-frame clones alone and lacks a portion of them. D and trimming come from the DNA, and the V and J calls and clone size come from that table. The table shows over 250,000 clones, with roughly 86% occurring only once. Adults between about 18 and 89 years of age took part from fewer than 30 US areas. Allocation to cohorts depended on clinical history reported by the participants.

Sequenced sample: PBMCs or T cells enriched from blood (not recorded which). The genes are TRBV5-1 and TRBJ1-6, with 8 bases identical to TRBD1. The sequence was collected from a woman in her 30s who had recovered from COVID-19. The CDR3 sequence: CASSLAGQAPSNF. The CDR3 DNA sequence: TGCGCCAGCAGCTTGGCGGGACAGGCCCCCTCAAACTTT.